The rows below give T cell receptor beta chains drawn from one sample of a study of shared clonotypes between healthy human individuals. Sequencing used immunoSEQ multiplex PCR; TCRdb keeps in-frame clones, though not all of them. The data contain about 2.4 million clones, just over 90% of them seen just once; the ten biggest clones take up around 0.15%. Source material: naive CD4+ T cells sorted from blood. The receptors come from a man younger than 35 in good health. Each CDR3 is given with its conserved first and last residue. Each record gives: V gene, D gene, J gene, clone size, CDR3 DNA, CDR3 protein. The D gene is left open where the match is weak. Expanded clones are given a class, and other clones once, few, many or no size at all.

>TRBV30|-|TRBJ2-2|few
TGTGCCTGGAGCGAGCGGATCACCGGGGAGCTGTTTTTT
CAWSERITGELFF
>TRBV30|TRBD1|TRBJ2-7|-
TGTGCCTGGAGTGTTGCCGGGACAGGCAACTACGAGCAGTACTTC
CAWSVAGTGNYEQYF
>TRBV19|-|TRBJ2-7|-
TGTGCCAGTAAGACCTCCGGAGGAGTCGAGCAGTACTTC
CASKTSGGVEQYF
>TRBV4-3|TRBD2|TRBJ2-7|-
TGCGCCAACAGCCAAGCGCTAGCGGGAGGCTACGAGCAGTACTTC
CANSQALAGGYEQYF
>TRBV7-2|-|TRBJ2-7|-
TGTGCCAGCAGCAACCGGGACACCTACGAGCAGTACTTC
CASSNRDTYEQYF
>TRBV2|TRBD2|TRBJ2-3|-
TGTGCCAGCAGGAAAAGCGGGAGGATAACAGATACGCAGTATTTT
CASRKSGRITDTQYF
>TRBV18|-|TRBJ1-3|-
TGTGCCAGCTCACGTACTGGAGGCTCTGGAAACACCATATATTTT
CASSRTGGSGNTIYF
>TRBV2|-|TRBJ1-2|-
TGTGCCAGCAGCCTCCGGGGGGAGGGTGGGCTCGGATTCTATGGCTACACCTTC
CASSLRGEGGLGFYGYTF
>TRBV4-1|-|TRBJ1-4|-
TGCGCCAGCAGCCAAGCCCGACTAACTTCGGGCTCAACTAATGAAAAACTGTTTTTT
CASSQARLTSGSTNEKLFF
>TRBV5-1|-|TRBJ1-2|-
TGCGCCAGCAGCTTGGAAGGGAGTATAGGGAAATATGGCTACACCTTC
CASSLEGSIGKYGYTF
>TRBV19|-|TRBJ2-2|-
TGTGCCACCAAGGGAACCACCGGGGAGCTGTTTTTT
CATKGTTGELFF
>TRBV10-1|TRBD2|TRBJ2-1|-
TGCGCCAGCATTACCGGGACTAGGGGGAATGAGCAGTTCTTC
CASITGTRGNEQFF
>TRBV25-1|TRBD2|TRBJ2-1|-
TGTGCCAGCAGTGTTAGCGGGAGCTACAATGAGCAGTTCTTC
CASSVSGSYNEQFF
>TRBV28|-|TRBJ2-3|-
TGTGCCAGCAGTTTCCTCCAGGGCGGCGGCCCAGATACGCAGTATTTT
CASSFLQGGGPDTQYF
>TRBV5-1|-|TRBJ2-7|few
TGCGCCAGCAGCCCTGGCGTTAGGGAGCAGTACTTC
CASSPGVREQYF
>TRBV19|-|TRBJ2-1|-
TGTGCCAGTAGTATAGGGCAGGGAAAATACAATGAGCAGTTCTTC
CASSIGQGKYNEQFF
>TRBV9|-|TRBJ1-5|-
TGTGCCAGCAGCGTAGAGGGCTGGGGCCGCTATAGCAATCAGCCCCAGCATTTT
CASSVEGWGRYSNQPQHF
>TRBV5-4|-|TRBJ2-2|-
TGTGCCAGCAGCAACTTAAACACCGGGGAGCTGTTTTTT
CASSNLNTGELFF
>TRBV30|-|TRBJ1-2|-
TGTGCCTGGGTAAAAGGTGCTGGCTACACCTTC
CAWVKGAGYTF
>TRBV7-9|TRBD1|TRBJ2-7|-
TGTGCCAGCAGCCGGACAGGGTTCGAGCAGTACTTC
CASSRTGFEQYF
>TRBV5-1|-|TRBJ2-7|once
TGCGCCAGCAGCTTGGAGGGTCGAACGGACGAGCAGTACTTC
CASSLEGRTDEQYF
>TRBV6-5|-|TRBJ2-7|-
TGTGCCAGCAGTTACGGCGGCCGGGATAACTACGAGCAGTACTTC
CASSYGGRDNYEQYF
>TRBV30|-|TRBJ1-2|-
TGTGCCTGGAGTGTACAGATGGGGAACTATGGCTACACCTTC
CAWSVQMGNYGYTF
>TRBV11-2|-|TRBJ2-1|-
TGTGCCAGCAGCTTAGAGTGGGACTGGTCCTACAATGAGCAGTTCTTC
CASSLEWDWSYNEQFF
>TRBV6-1|-|TRBJ1-4|-
TGTGCCAGCAGGGACGGGGGTGCAACTAATGAAAAACTGTTTTTT
CASRDGGATNEKLFF
>TRBV18|-|TRBJ1-2|-
TGTGCCAGCTCATTAGGCCAGGGCCTGGATGGCTACACCTTC
CASSLGQGLDGYTF
>TRBV5-7|-|TRBJ1-6|-
TGTGCCAGCAGCCTACGGGGCGGGGGGTGTAATTCACCCCTCCACTTT
CASSLRGGGCNSPLHF